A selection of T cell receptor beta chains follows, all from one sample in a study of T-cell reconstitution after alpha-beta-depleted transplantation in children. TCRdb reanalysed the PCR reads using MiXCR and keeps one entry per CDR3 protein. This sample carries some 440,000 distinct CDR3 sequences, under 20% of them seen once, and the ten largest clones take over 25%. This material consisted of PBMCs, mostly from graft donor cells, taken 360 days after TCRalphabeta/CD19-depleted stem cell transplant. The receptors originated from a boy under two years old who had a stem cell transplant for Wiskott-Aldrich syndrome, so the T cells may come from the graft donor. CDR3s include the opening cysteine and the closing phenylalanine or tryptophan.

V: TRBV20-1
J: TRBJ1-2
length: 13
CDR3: CSASTGPNYGYTF

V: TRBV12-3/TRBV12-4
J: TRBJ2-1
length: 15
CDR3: CASTKLAGGRDEQFF

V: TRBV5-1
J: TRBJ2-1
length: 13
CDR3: CASSLRGVNEQFF

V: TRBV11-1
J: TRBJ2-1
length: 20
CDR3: CASSFTGGSGHPLSYNEQFF

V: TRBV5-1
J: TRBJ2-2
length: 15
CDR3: CASTLPGTTTGELFF

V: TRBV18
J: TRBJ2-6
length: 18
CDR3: CASSPRQGPSSGANVLTF

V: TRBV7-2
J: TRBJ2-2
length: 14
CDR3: CASSLGLNAGELFF

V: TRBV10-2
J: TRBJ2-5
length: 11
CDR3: CASSESEAQYF

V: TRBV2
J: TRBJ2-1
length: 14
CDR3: CASSWGDSYNEQFF

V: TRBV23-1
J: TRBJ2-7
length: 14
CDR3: CASSQGRGLYEQYF

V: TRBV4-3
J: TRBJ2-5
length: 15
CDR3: CASSHGSQRKETQYF

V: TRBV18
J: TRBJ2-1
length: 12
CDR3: CASSTSNNEQFF

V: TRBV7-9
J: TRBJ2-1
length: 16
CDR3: CASSPEGGEAYNEQFF

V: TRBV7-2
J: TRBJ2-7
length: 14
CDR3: CASSLGLALYEQYF

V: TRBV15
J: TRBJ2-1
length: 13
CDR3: CATRTGNYNEQFF

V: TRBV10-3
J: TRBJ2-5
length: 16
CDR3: CAISESLAGGKETQYF

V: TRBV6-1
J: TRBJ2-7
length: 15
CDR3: CASRKDSLLSYEQYF

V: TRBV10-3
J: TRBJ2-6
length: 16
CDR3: CAISEGTASGANVLTF

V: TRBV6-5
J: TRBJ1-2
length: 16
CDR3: CASSYSGGSFDYGYTF

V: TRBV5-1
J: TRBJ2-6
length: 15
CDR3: CASSSGTDGANVLTF

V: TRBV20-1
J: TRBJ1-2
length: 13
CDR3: CSARTVNPYGYTF

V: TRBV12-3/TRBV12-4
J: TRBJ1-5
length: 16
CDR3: CASSFSGTESNQPQHF

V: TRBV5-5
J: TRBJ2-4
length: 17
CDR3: CASSPNGRWLGKNIQYF

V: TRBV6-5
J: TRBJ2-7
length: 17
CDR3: CASSYSASRASSYEQYF

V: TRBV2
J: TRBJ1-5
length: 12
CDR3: CASSEGDRPKHF

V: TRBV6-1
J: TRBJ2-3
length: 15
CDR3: CASTLRRGGSDTQYF

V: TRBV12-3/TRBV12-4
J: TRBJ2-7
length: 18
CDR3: CASSLIPLAGEGMAEQYF

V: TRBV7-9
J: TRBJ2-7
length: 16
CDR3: CASSLGLLTGSYEQYF

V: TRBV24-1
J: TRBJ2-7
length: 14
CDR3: CATSGTATEYEQYF

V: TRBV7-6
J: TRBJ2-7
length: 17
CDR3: CASSFGTSGSRSYEQYF

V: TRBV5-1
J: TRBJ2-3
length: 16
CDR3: CASSLAVSASTDTQYF

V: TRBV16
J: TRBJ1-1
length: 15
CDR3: CASSLSGQPNTEAFF

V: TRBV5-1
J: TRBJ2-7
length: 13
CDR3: CASSTGSSYEQYF

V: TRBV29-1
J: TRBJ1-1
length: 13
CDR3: CSVKAGLNTEAFF

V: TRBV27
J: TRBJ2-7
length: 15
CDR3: CASTRGGAQTYEQYF

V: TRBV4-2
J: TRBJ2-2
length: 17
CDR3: CASSQDSRGANTGELFF

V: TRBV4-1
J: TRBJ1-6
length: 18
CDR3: CASSQDGGEWSYNSPLHF

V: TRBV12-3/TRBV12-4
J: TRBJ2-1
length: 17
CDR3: CASRNYPWGLAGNEQFF

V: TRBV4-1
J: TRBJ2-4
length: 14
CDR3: CASSRQVGKNIQYF

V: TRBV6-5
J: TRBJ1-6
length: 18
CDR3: CASSYPEVVSSYNSPLHF

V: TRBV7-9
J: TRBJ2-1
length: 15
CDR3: CASYMWTSLYNEQFF

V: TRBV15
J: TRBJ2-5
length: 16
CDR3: CATSISGTRGQETQYF

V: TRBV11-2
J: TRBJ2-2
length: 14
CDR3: CANGRHSNTGELFF

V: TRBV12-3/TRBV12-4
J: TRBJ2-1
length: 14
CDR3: CASSSRIGPSGGFF

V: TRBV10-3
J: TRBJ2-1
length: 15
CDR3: CAISDFSGRWNEQFF

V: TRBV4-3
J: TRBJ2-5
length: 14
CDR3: CASSQGLGGETQYF

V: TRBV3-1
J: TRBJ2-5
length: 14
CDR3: CASSPTGFSETQYF

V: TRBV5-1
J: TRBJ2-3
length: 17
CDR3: CASSLEFWDRDKDTQYF

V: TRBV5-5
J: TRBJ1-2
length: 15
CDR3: CASSLVAVDVYGYTF

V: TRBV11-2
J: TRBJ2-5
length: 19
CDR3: CASSSARTSGRRFQETQYF

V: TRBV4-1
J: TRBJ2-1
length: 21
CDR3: CASSQGLRVAGGISDRNEQFF

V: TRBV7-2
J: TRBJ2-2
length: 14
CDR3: CASSRQGVTGELFF

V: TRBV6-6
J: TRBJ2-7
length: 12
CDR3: CASSYSRGKQYF

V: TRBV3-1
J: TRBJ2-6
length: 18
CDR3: CASGELKGAISGANVLTF

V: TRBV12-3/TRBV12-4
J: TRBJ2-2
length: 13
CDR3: CASSSHYTGELFF